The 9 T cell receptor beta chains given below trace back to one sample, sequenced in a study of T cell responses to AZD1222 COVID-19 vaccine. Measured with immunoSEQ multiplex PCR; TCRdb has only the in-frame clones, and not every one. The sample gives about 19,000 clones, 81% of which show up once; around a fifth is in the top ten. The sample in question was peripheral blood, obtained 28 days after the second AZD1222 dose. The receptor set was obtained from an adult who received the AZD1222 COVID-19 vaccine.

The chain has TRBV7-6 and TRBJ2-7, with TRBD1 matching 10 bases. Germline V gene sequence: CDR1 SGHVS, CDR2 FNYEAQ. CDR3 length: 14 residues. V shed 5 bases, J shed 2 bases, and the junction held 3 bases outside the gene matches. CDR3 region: CASSPGTGAYEQYF. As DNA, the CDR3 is TGTGCCAGCAGCCCCGGGACAGGGGCCTACGAGCAGTACTTC.

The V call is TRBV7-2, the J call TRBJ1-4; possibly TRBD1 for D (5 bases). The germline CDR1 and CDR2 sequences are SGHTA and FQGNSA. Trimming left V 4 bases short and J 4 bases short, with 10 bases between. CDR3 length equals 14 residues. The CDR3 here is CASSYGTGNEKLFF. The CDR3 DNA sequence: TGTGCCAGCAGCTACGGGACCGGTAATGAAAAACTGTTTTTT.

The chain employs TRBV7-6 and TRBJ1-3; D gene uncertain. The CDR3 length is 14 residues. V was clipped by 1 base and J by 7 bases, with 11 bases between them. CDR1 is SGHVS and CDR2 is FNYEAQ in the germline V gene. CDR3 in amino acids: CASSLDEVGNTIYF. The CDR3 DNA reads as TGTGCCAGCAGCTTAGACGAAGTTGGGAACACCATATATTTT.

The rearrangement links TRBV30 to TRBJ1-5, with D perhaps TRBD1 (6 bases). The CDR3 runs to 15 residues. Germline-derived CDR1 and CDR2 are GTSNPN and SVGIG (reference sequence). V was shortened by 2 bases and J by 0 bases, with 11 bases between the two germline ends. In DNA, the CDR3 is TGTGCCTGGAGTCGGGGGCAGCATAGCAATCAGCCCCAGCATTTT. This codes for CAWSRGQHSNQPQHF. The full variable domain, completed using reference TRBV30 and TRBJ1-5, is SQTIHQWPATLVQPVGSPLSLECTVEGTSNPNLYWYRQAAGRGLQLLFYSVGIGQISSEVPQNLSASRPQDRQFILSSKKLLLSDSGFYLCAWSRGQHSNQPQHFGDGTRLSIL.

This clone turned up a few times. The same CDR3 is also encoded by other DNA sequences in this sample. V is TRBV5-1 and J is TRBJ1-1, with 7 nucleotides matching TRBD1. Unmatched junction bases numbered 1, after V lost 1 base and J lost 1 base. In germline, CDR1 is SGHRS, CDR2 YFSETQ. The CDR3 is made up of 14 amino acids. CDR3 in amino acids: CASSLQGGNTEAFF. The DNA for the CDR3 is TGCGCCAGCAGCTTGCAGGGGGGGAACACTGAAGCTTTCTTT.

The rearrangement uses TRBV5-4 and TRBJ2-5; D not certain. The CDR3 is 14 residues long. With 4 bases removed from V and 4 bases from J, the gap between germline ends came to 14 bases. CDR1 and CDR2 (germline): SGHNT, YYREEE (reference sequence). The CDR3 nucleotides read TGTGCCAGCAGCCCCGGTGGGTGGGGAGAGACCCAGTACTTC. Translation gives CASSPGGWGETQYF. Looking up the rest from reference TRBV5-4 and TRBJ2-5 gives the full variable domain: ETGVTQSPTHLIKTRGQQVTLRCSSQSGHNTVSWYQQALGQGPQFIFQYYREEENGRGNFPPRFSGLQFPNYSSELNVNALELDDSALYLCASSPGGWGETQYFGPGTRLLVL.

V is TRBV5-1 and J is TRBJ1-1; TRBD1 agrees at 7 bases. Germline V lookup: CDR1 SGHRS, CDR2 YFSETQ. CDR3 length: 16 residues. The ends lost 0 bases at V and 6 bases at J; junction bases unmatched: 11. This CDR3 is CASSLGQGGLVPEAFF. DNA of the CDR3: TGCGCCAGCAGCTTGGGACAGGGAGGTTTGGTCCCTGAAGCTTTCTTT.

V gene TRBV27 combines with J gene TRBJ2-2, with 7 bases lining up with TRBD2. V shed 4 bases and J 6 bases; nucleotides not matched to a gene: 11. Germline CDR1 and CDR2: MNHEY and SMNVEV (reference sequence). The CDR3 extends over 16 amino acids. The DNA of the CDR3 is TGTGCCAGCAGTTCCCCTTGGGGGGGGGTACCCGGGGAGCTGTTTTTT. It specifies CASSSPWGGVPGELFF.

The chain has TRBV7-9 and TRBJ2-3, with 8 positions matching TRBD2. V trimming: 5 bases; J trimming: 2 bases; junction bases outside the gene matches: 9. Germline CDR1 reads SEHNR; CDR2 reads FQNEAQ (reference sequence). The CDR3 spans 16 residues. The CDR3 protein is CASSPLLAEYTDTQYF. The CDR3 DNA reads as TGTGCCAGCAGCCCTCTACTAGCGGAGTACACAGATACGCAGTATTTT.